This TCR beta chain was obtained from a study of blood T cell repertoires in COVID-19. Across the study: The samples span acute and convalescent COVID-19 from the United States, Italy and Spain.

Per the original methods: Reference gene primer amplification in the assay estimated nucleated cell counts. Assay: immunoSEQ multiplex PCR; the TCRdb copy retains only in-frame clones and omits some. V, J and clone size reflect that table, while D and trimming were determined from the DNA. The sample records under 85,000 clones, around 88% being singletons. There are a few counts of this clone. V was trimmed by 5 bases and J by 7 bases, leaving 17 bases between them. The CDR3 consists of 15 residues. Germline V CDR1 and CDR2: MNHEY, SMNVEV (reference sequence). The receptor was derived from a woman aged 80 or over with active or convalescent COVID-19. The rearrangement joins TRBV27 to TRBJ2-2; a possible D gene is TRBD2 (5 bases). The sequenced sample was peripheral blood. This CDR3 reads CASSDPWAGDGELFF. The CDR3 DNA is TGTGCCAGCAGTGATCCGTGGGCCGGGGACGGGGAGCTGTTTTTT.